Each of the 2 T cell receptor beta chains below was sequenced from the same sample in a study of blood T cell repertoires in COVID-19. Some clones are missing from TCRdb's copy, which holds only in-frame ones; the method was immunoSEQ multiplex PCR. The table records roughly 90,000 clones, more than 80% of them present only once. The specimen sequenced was peripheral blood. Source of these receptors: a woman in her seventies with acute or convalescent COVID-19.

This rearrangement joins TRBV6-5 to TRBJ1-2; TRBD1 might be the D (6 bases). V was pared by 2 bases and J by 0 bases, with 7 bases between. There are 14 residues in the CDR3. Germline V gene data show CDR1 as MNHEY and CDR2 as SVGAGI. DNA of the CDR3: TGTGCCAGCAGTTACGGGGGCTCTAACTATGGCTACACCTTC. Amino acid sequence: CASSYGGSNYGYTF.

This chain joins TRBV5-4 and TRBJ1-5, with 8 nucleotides matching TRBD1. CDR1 SGHNT and CDR2 YYREEE come from the germline V gene (reference sequence). This CDR3 contains 16 residues. Trimming at V came to 2 bases and at J to 3 bases, leaving 7 bases not matched to a gene. The CDR3: CASSFTGTGYNQPQHF. In DNA form, the CDR3 reads TGTGCCAGCAGCTTTACCGGGACAGGATACAATCAGCCCCAGCATTTT.